The clone carrying this TCR beta chain occurred many times. The antigen is not known. This entry comes from a study of immune heterogeneity within non-small cell lung tumors. Study details: Tumors were classified as 4 squamous cell carcinomas, 10 non-squamous carcinomas and 1 not otherwise specified. Study observations and caveats: The correlation between local T-cell clonality and local tumor mutational burden was positive, moderate in strength and statistically significant, with R about 0.35. Identical dominant CDR3 beta clonotypes were found recurring across a patient's tumor sites, along with site-unique high-frequency clones.

The template for each sample was 450 to 750 ng of genomic DNA, which had been extracted from bulk tumor tissue. Doctors removed several biopsies from each primary tumor during surgery, keeping them far apart. Patients had untreated, newly diagnosed non-small cell lung cancer and underwent curative surgery. Curative-intent surgery was being performed on the donors, who were patients newly diagnosed with non-small cell lung cancer. It was with 32 V and 13 J primers that multiplex PCR amplified TCR beta CDR3. Via MiXCR, TCRdb re-called the multiplex PCR reads, giving one row per CDR3 protein. The table lists around 29,000 distinct CDR3 sequences, about 30% of them singletons. This receptor was obtained from a man in his forties with non-small cell lung cancer. Sequencing was carried out using lung tumor tissue.

CDR3 DNA sequence: TGTGCCTGGAGACCCGAAGGACGGCATGGCTACACCTTC. It codes for CAWRPEGRHGYTF. The chain joins TRBV30 to TRBJ1-2; D is ambiguous. V lost 3 bases and J lost 6, with 14 bases in between. Germline V gene lookup returns CDR1 GTSNPN and CDR2 SVGIG (reference sequence). The CDR3 extends over 13 amino acids.